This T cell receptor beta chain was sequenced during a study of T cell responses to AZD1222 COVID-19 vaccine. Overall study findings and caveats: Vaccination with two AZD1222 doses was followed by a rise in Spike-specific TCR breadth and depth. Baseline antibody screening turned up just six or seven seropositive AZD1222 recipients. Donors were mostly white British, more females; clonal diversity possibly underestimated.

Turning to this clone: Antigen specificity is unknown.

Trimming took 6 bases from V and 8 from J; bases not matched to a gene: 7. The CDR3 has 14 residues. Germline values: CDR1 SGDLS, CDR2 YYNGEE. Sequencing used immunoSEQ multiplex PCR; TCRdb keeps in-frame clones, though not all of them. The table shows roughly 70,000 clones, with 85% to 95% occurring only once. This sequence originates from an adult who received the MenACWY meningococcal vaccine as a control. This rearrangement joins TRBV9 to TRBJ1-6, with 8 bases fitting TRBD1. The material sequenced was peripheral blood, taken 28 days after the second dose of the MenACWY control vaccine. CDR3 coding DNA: TGTGCCAGCACCCTGACAGGGGAGGATTCACCCCTCCACTTT. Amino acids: CASTLTGEDSPLHF.